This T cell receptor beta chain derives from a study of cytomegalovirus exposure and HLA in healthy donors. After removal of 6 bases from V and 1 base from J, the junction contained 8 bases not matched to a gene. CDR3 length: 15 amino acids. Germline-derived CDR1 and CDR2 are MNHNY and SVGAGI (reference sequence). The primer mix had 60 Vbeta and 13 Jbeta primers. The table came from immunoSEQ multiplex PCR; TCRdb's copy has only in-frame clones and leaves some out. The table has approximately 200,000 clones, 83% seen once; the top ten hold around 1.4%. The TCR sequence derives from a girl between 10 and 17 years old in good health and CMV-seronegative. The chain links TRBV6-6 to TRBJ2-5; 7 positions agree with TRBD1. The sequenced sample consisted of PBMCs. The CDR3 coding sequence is TGTGCCAGCAGGGACGGGACAGTCTTCCAAGAGACCCAGTACTTC. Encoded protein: CASRDGTVFQETQYF.